These 22 T cell receptor beta chains share one sample of origin, sequenced in a study of identifying expanded T cells in peripheral blood. Repertoires were generated with immunoSEQ multiplex PCR, while TCRdb's copy carries only in-frame clones and drops some. Here the sample spans some 77,000 clones, approximately 90% being singletons. The sequencing input was blood. These receptors were collected from a person aged 18 to 69 in good health.

The chain recombines TRBV11-2 with TRBJ2-7; no clear D gene. Trimming cost V 5 bases and J 6 bases, with 14 bases left between them. Germline lookup yields CDR1 SGHAT and CDR2 FQNNGV. CDR3 length: 13 residues. CDR3 amino acids: CASSQTSVPEQYF. DNA for the CDR3: TGTGCCAGCAGCCAGACCTCCGTGCCCGAGCAGTACTTC. Full variable domain (rest looked up from reference TRBV11-2 and TRBJ2-7): EAGVAQSPRYKIIEKRQSVAFWCNPISGHATLYWYQQILGQGPKLLIQFQNNGVVDDSQLPKDRFSAERLKGVDSTLKIQPAKLEDSAVYLCASSQTSVPEQYFGPGTRLTVT.

The chain has TRBV19 and TRBJ1-1; 9 nucleotides match TRBD1. Looked up from germline, CDR1 is LNHDA and CDR2 is SQIVND (reference sequence). The CDR3 runs to 14 residues. Trimming cost V 6 bases and J 7 bases; bases outside gene matches: 9. The CDR3 is CASRHRDRDDEAFF. The CDR3 DNA sequence: TGTGCCAGTAGACATCGGGACAGGGACGATGAAGCTTTCTTT.

The J gene is TRBJ2-6, the V gene TRBV6-5; D not certain. There are 13 residues in the CDR3. Germline V gene lookup returns CDR1 MNHEY and CDR2 SVGAGI. V was clipped by 6 bases and J by 0 bases, with 3 bases between them. CDR3 DNA sequence: TGTGCCAGCAGGCTCTCTGGGGCCAACGTCCTGACTTTC. Translation gives CASRLSGANVLTF.

The chain is built from TRBV6-5 and TRBJ2-7; 8 positions match TRBD1. Germline lookup yields CDR1 MNHEY and CDR2 SVGAGI. After removal of 2 bases from V and 2 bases from J, the junction contained 2 bases not matched to a gene. The CDR3 loop spans 14 amino acids. DNA of the CDR3: TGTGCCAGCAGTTACGGCAGGGGGCCCTACGAGCAGTACTTC. As protein: CASSYGRGPYEQYF.

This clone was recorded once. The chain recombines TRBV6-1 with TRBJ2-1; TRBD2 agrees at 10 bases. Per the germline V gene, CDR1 is MNHNS and CDR2 is SASEGT. This CDR3 has 15 residues. Germline trimming cut 1 base from V and 6 bases from J; bases unmatched to any gene: 3. CDR3 coding DNA: TGTGCCAGCAGTGAAGGAAGCGGGGGGGTCAATGAGCAGTTCTTC. Its translation: CASSEGSGGVNEQFF.

The CDR3 loop reads CASRALGGDLDTQYF. DNA of the CDR3: TGCGCCAGCAGGGCTTTGGGAGGGGATCTCGATACGCAGTATTTT. The chain carries TRBV4-1 and TRBJ2-3; 7 nucleotides match TRBD2. V was clipped by 6 bases and J by 6 bases; unmatched bases: 12. The CDR3 runs 15 residues. Looked up from germline, CDR1 is MGHRA and CDR2 is YSYEKL.

V usage is TRBV12-5 and J usage is TRBJ2-1; 12 bases are a match to TRBD2. The V gene's germline CDR1 is LGHNT and CDR2 FRNRAP. V dropped 6 bases and J dropped 9; count of bases not matched to a gene: 9. This CDR3 comprises 15 residues. The CDR3 loop reads CASGKTSGGGSEQFF. The CDR3 nucleotides read TGTGCTAGTGGCAAGACTAGCGGGGGAGGCAGTGAGCAGTTCTTC.

This clone has more than one count but fewer than ten. V is TRBV5-1 and J is TRBJ2-3, with D possibly TRBD2 on 7 matching bases. Per germline, CDR1 SGHRS and CDR2 YFSETQ. V lost 6 bases and J lost 0, with 11 bases in between. This CDR3 region has 14 residues. The CDR3 loop is CASTRGGSTDTQYF. DNA for the CDR3: TGCGCCAGCACGAGGGGGGGAAGCACAGATACGCAGTATTTT. Using reference TRBV5-1 and TRBJ2-3 for the parts outside the CDR3, the full variable domain is KAGVTQTPRYLIKTRGQQVTLSCSPISGHRSVSWYQQTPGQGLQFLFEYFSETQRNKGNFPGRFSGRQFSNSRSEMNVSTLELGDSALYLCASTRGGSTDTQYFGPGTRLTVL.

This clone was found once. The rearrangement joins TRBV19 to TRBJ2-7; D possibly corresponds to TRBD1 (6 bases). Trimming shortened V by 6 bases and J by 2 bases, and 20 bases separated the two germline ends. The CDR3 is 16 residues long. In germline, CDR1 is LNHDA, CDR2 SQIVND (reference sequence). CDR3 loop: CASRVTGFDPPYEQYF. For the CDR3, the DNA is TGTGCCAGTAGGGTGACAGGCTTCGACCCCCCCTACGAGCAGTACTTC.

V and J are TRBV28 and TRBJ1-3; D unclear. Per germline, CDR1 MDHEN and CDR2 SYDVKM. The CDR3 consists of 13 residues. Trimming removed 5 bases from V and 0 bases from J, with 5 bases in between. Here the CDR3 reads CASSLSSGNTIYF. Written as DNA, the CDR3 is TGTGCCAGCAGTCTCAGCTCTGGAAACACCATATATTTT. The full variable domain, with the rest looked up from reference TRBV28 and TRBJ1-3, is DVKVTQSSRYLVKRTGEKVFLECVQDMDHENMFWYRQDPGLGLRLIYFSYDVKMKEKGDIPEGYSVSREKKERFSLILESASTNQTSMYLCASSLSSGNTIYFGEGSWLTVV.

The chain is built from TRBV4-3 and TRBJ2-1, with 7 bases matching TRBD2. The V gene end was trimmed by 4 bases and the J gene end by 3 bases; junction bases not matched to a gene: 3. The CDR3 is made up of 14 amino acids. CDR1 and CDR2 from the germline V gene are LGHNA and YSLEER. The CDR3 here is CASSLGLDYNEQFF. The CDR3 nucleotides are TGCGCCAGCAGCCTCGGACTAGACTACAATGAGCAGTTCTTC.

The chain links TRBV7-8 to TRBJ1-3; no reliable D call. The length of the CDR3 is 16 residues. Trimming pared 5 bases from V and 0 bases from J, leaving 14 bases between. Germline V gene data show CDR1 as SGHVS and CDR2 as FQNEAQ. The CDR3 region is CASSHTMVASGNTIYF. CDR3 coding DNA: TGTGCCAGCAGCCATACGATGGTGGCCTCTGGAAACACCATATATTTT.

V gene TRBV28 combines with J gene TRBJ1-2, with D possibly matching TRBD1 (5 bases). V was cut by 5 bases and J by 8 bases, with 21 bases left in between. Germline CDR1 MDHEN, CDR2 SYDVKM. The CDR3 spans 15 residues. The CDR3 sequence: CASSATGTKRSGYTF. The CDR3 DNA sequence: TGTGCCAGCAGTGCGACCGGGACCAAGAGGAGCGGCTACACCTTC.

The rearrangement uses TRBV5-8 and TRBJ2-5, with 12 positions matching TRBD1. The V gene's germline CDR1 is SGHTS and CDR2 YDEGEE. CDR3 size: 14 residues. With V trimmed by 4 bases and J by 5 bases, 3 bases remained unmatched. The CDR3 DNA sequence: TGTGCCAGCAGCCGGGACAGGGGGCGGGAGACCCAGTACTTC. Amino acid sequence: CASSRDRGRETQYF.

The rearrangement uses TRBV6-1 and TRBJ2-7, with 7 positions matching TRBD1. With V trimmed by 2 bases and J by 2 bases, 6 bases remained unmatched. Looked up from germline, CDR1 is MNHNS and CDR2 is SASEGT. The CDR3 contains 15 residues. CDR3 sequence: CASSETQGVTYEQYF. CDR3 coding DNA: TGTGCCAGCAGTGAAACGCAGGGGGTAACCTACGAGCAGTACTTC.

This chain joins TRBV2 and TRBJ1-2; D call uncertain. V was clipped by 8 bases and J by 2 bases, with 12 bases between them. The germline CDR1 and CDR2 sequences are SNHLY and FYNNEI. The CDR3 loop spans 13 amino acids. CDR3 amino acids: CASEPRGNYGYTF. In DNA form, the CDR3 reads TGTGCCAGCGAGCCCCGGGGAAACTATGGCTACACCTTC. Together with reference TRBV2 and TRBJ1-2, the CDR3 gives the full variable domain: EPEVTQTPSHQVTQMGQEVILRCVPISNHLYFYWYRQILGQKVEFLVSFYNNEISEKSEIFDDQFSVERPDGSNFTLKIRSTKLEDSAMYFCASEPRGNYGYTFGSGTRLTVV.

The chain has TRBV28 and TRBJ1-1; D gene unclear. The length of the CDR3 is 11 residues. Trimming took 5 bases from V and 8 from J, leaving 9 bases between them. The germline V gene has CDR1 MDHEN and CDR2 SYDVKM. The CDR3 DNA sequence: TGTGCCAGCAGTCCCGTCGGGGAAGCTTTCTTT. This encodes CASSPVGEAFF.

The V and J genes are TRBV7-9 and TRBJ2-4; possibly TRBD1 for D (5 bases). CDR1 and CDR2 (germline): SEHNR, FQNEAQ (reference sequence). The CDR3 consists of 14 residues. Trimming left V 1 base short and J 3 bases short, with 7 bases between. In DNA form, the CDR3 reads TGTGCCAGCAGCTTAGAGGGGCACAAAAACATTCAGTACTTC. It codes for CASSLEGHKNIQYF. Together with reference TRBV7-9 and TRBJ2-4, the CDR3 gives the full variable domain: DTGVSQNPRHKITKRGQNVTFRCDPISEHNRLYWYRQTLGQGPEFLTYFQNEAQLEKSRLLSDRFSAERPKGSFSTLEIQRTEQGDSAMYLCASSLEGHKNIQYFGAGTRLSVL.

The rearrangement uses TRBV13 and TRBJ2-7, with a weak D call TRBD2 (5 bases). Trimming shortened V by 5 bases and J by 3 bases, and 14 bases separated the two germline ends. Germline V lookup: CDR1 PRHDT, CDR2 FYEKMQ (reference sequence). The CDR3 is 14 residues long. The CDR3 bases are TGTGCCAGCAGCCCACCGGGGTCGGACTACGAGCAGTACTTC. Residues: CASSPPGSDYEQYF.

The gene calls are TRBV7-9 and TRBJ1-2, with TRBD1 as a possible D gene (6 bases). The CDR3 runs 15 residues. Germline V gene sequence: CDR1 SEHNR, CDR2 FQNEAQ (reference sequence). V lost 5 bases and J lost 7, with 20 bases in between. The CDR3, as DNA: TGTGCCAGCAGCGGGACATTAGGTGGAACAACTGGCTACACCTTC. Protein sequence: CASSGTLGGTTGYTF.

This chain joins TRBV4-3 and TRBJ2-7; D possibly uses TRBD1 or TRBD2 (5 bases each). V gave up 4 bases and J gave up 3 bases, with 13 bases separating them. CDR1 is LGHNA and CDR2 is YSLEER in the germline V gene. CDR3 length equals 14 residues. This CDR3 reads CASSPRSGHYEQYF. CDR3 nucleotides: TGCGCCAGCAGCCCAAGGTCGGGGCACTACGAGCAGTACTTC.

The rearrangement joins TRBV7-6 to TRBJ1-1, with unresolved D. This CDR3 has 13 residues. Germline CDR1 SGHVS, CDR2 FNYEAQ. V lost 3 bases and J 1 base, leaving 6 bases between the germline ends. The CDR3 loop is CASSFPPNTEAFF. Written as DNA, the CDR3 is TGTGCCAGCAGCTTCCCCCCGAACACTGAAGCTTTCTTT.